Shown below are 24 T cell receptor beta chains from a single sample sequenced in a study of T cell clonality in common variable immunodeficiency. Sequencing was performed with immunoSEQ multiplex PCR; in TCRdb, only in-frame clones are kept and a portion is missing. This sample includes about 52,000 clones with no singletons; its ten biggest clones take up about 2%. Sequencing was carried out using peripheral blood mononuclear cells. Receptors originate from a person aged 18-70 years in good health.

At least ten counts were recorded for this clone. The read ends 3 residues early relative to the CDR3; the germline J gene fills the gap. V is TRBV2 and J is TRBJ2-3; D gene ambiguous. Germline V gene sequence: CDR1 SNHLY, CDR2 FYNNEI. This CDR3 has 15 residues. Trimming cost V 4 bases and J 2 bases, with 13 bases left between them. Incomplete CDR3 DNA: TGTGCCAGCAGTGTGAGCCTAGGAACCACAGATACG. Protein sequence: CASSVSLGTTDT. The whole CDR3 region reads CASSVSLGTTDTQYF.

This clone was seen a handful of times. The read halts 3 residues ahead of the CDR3 end, with the missing end drawn from the germline J gene. The V gene is TRBV2, the J gene TRBJ2-7, with 7 bases fitting TRBD2. The V segment lost 3 bases and the J segment 3 bases; nucleotides outside the gene matches: 5. Per the germline V gene, CDR1 is SNHLY and CDR2 is FYNNEI. This CDR3 spans 14 amino acids. The DNA read from the CDR3 is TGTGCCAGCAGTGAGCGGGGGACCAACTACGAG. Its protein product is CASSERGTNYE. The CDR3 as a whole reads CASSERGTNYEQYF.

This clone was counted many times. CDR3 DNA, as far as it was read: TGTGCCAGCAGAGCTCAGGGGGCAACTAATGAAAAA. Its translation: CASRAQGATNEK. The CDR3, in full, reads CASRAQGATNEKLFF. The chain couples TRBV2 to TRBJ1-4; 7 nucleotides align to TRBD1. The read falls 3 residues short of the CDR3 end, and the missing part is taken from the germline J gene. Germline CDR1 reads SNHLY; CDR2 reads FYNNEI. The CDR3 spans 15 residues. V was clipped by 6 bases and J by 0 bases; unmatched bases: 4.

Note on this clone: The sequenced fragment ends 3 residues before the CDR3 boundary, so the rest is inferred from the germline J gene. The chain carries TRBV19 and TRBJ1-2; D gene ambiguous. This CDR3 spans 16 amino acids. In germline, CDR1 is LNHDA, CDR2 SQIVND (reference sequence). The sequenced part of the CDR3 DNA is TGTGCCAGTAGTCCAATCAGCGGGAACACCTACAATGAC. Encoded protein: CASSPISGNTYND. The entire CDR3 is CASSPISGNTYNDYTF.

This clone was detected many times. The CDR3 extends 3 residues past the end of the read, so its final part is completed from the germline J gene. Other DNA sequences in the sample encode the same CDR3. The chain links TRBV7-8 to TRBJ1-2; 7 positions match TRBD1. CDR3 length: 15 residues. V gave up 2 bases and J gave up 5 bases; unmatched junction bases: 8. Germline lookup yields CDR1 SGHVS and CDR2 FQNEAQ. CDR3 bases read: TGTGCCAGCAGCTTATGGGACAGCCCGGGTTATGGC. Its protein product is CASSLWDSPGYG. From start to end, the CDR3 is CASSLWDSPGYGYTF.

Ten or more counts support this clone. The CDR3 goes on 3 residues after the read ends, and that part is filled in from the germline J gene. This chain joins TRBV20-1 and TRBJ2-7, with TRBD2 matching over 7 bases. This CDR3 region has 15 residues. Trimming at V came to 5 bases and at J to 0 bases, leaving 10 bases not matched to a gene. Germline CDR1 reads DFQATT; CDR2 reads SNEGSKA (reference sequence). The CDR3: CSAPFPAGVSYEQYF. The sequenced part of the CDR3 DNA is TGCAGTGCTCCGTTTCCGGCGGGAGTCTCCTACGAG.

This clone was picked up many times. Read coverage stops 3 residues before the CDR3 terminus; the germline J gene supplies the remainder. The chain links TRBV7-9 to TRBJ1-4, with D hard to call. The CDR3 extends over 15 amino acids. Germline CDR1 SEHNR, CDR2 FQNEAQ (reference sequence). V lost 3 bases and J 5 bases, leaving 13 bases between the germline ends. The DNA read from the CDR3 is TGTGCCAGCAGCTTTTTCGGTAGCTTGAATGAAAAA. Its protein product is CASSFFGSLNEK. The full CDR3 protein is CASSFFGSLNEKLFF. Full variable domain (rest looked up from reference TRBV7-9 and TRBJ1-4): DTGVSQNPRHKITKRGQNVTFRCDPISEHNRLYWYRQTLGQGPEFLTYFQNEAQLEKSRLLSDRFSAERPKGSFSTLEIQRTEQGDSAMYLCASSFFGSLNEKLFFGSGTQLSVL.

This clone was recorded a few times. The read terminates 3 residues before the CDR3 end, so the remaining end is supplied by the germline J gene. V is TRBV7-2 and J is TRBJ1-6, with 9 bases fitting TRBD1. The CDR3 covers 13 residues. CDR1 is SGHTA and CDR2 is FQGNSA in the germline V gene. Unmatched junction bases numbered 3, after V lost 7 bases and J lost 8 bases. Here the CDR3 reads CASNRGRDSPLHF. The sequenced part of the CDR3 DNA is TGTGCCAGCAACAGGGGGCGAGATTCACCC.

The table lists this clone with a few counts. The CDR3 end falls 3 residues outside the read, so it is completed with the germline J gene. This rearrangement joins TRBV6-2 or TRBV6-3 to TRBJ1-2; D is unresolved. Germline CDR1 reads MNHEY; CDR2 reads SVGEGT. The CDR3 totals 13 residues. The CDR3 DNA, read in part, is TGTGCCAGCAGTTACTTAGCGGCCTACGAC. Encoded protein: CASSYLAAYD. From start to end, the CDR3 is CASSYLAAYDYTF.

Ten or more counts support this clone. The CDR3 bases that were read are TGTGCCAGTACCGCCGCGACTATTAGCACAGATACG. Protein sequence: CASTAATISTDT. The CDR3 in its entirety is CASTAATISTDTQYF. V usage is TRBV19 and J usage is TRBJ2-3; possible D gene TRBD2, 5 bases. Read coverage stops 3 residues before the CDR3 terminus; the germline J gene supplies the remainder. V was clipped by 7 bases and J by 0 bases, with 14 bases between them. Germline V gives CDR1 LNHDA, CDR2 SQIVND (reference sequence). The CDR3 has 15 amino acids.

This clone occurred many times. The missing CDR3 end, 3 residues past where the read stops, is filled in from the germline J gene. The rearrangement links TRBV19 to TRBJ1-2, with 10 bases fitting TRBD1. CDR1 and CDR2 (germline): LNHDA, SQIVND (reference sequence). The trim removed 6 bases at V and 4 bases at J, leaving 14 bases unmatched. The length of the CDR3 is 17 residues. The covered CDR3 bases are TGTGCCAGTAGGACCGGGACAGGGGTCCCCTTTGGCTATGGC. Its protein product is CASRTGTGVPFGYG. The full CDR3 protein is CASRTGTGVPFGYGYTF.

Many counts were recorded for this clone. The observed sequence ends 3 residues before the CDR3 terminus, with the missing tail filled in from the germline J gene. This rearrangement joins TRBV5-1 to TRBJ1-6; D gene uncertain. The length of the CDR3 is 12 residues. V was pared by 0 bases and J by 7 bases, with 2 bases between. In germline, CDR1 is SGHRS, CDR2 YFSETQ. Incomplete CDR3 DNA: TGCGCCAGCAGCTTGGCAAATTCACCC. Translating gives CASSLANSP. The complete CDR3 reads CASSLANSPLHF.

This clone was observed at least ten times. The sequence runs out 3 residues before the end of the CDR3; the remainder is reconstructed from the germline J gene. The V gene is TRBV7-2, the J gene TRBJ2-3, with TRBD1 matching 7 bases. The germline V gene encodes CDR1 SGHTA and CDR2 FQGNSA. This CDR3 has 14 amino acids. Trimming took 5 bases from V and 2 from J; bases not matched to a gene: 4. The DNA read from the CDR3 is TGTGCCAGCAGCCAGGGACAGTTCACAGATACG. This sequence encodes CASSQGQFTDT. In full, the CDR3 is CASSQGQFTDTQYF. The full variable domain, rest sourced from reference TRBV7-2 and TRBJ2-3, is GAGVSQSPSNKVTEKGKDVELRCDPISGHTALYWYRQSLGQGLEFLIYFQGNSAPDKSGLPSDRFSAERTGGSVSTLTIQRTQQEDSAVYLCASSQGQFTDTQYFGPGTRLTVL.

This clone was detected ten times or more. The CDR3 end falls 3 residues outside the read, so it is completed with the germline J gene. The V and J genes are TRBV7-6 and TRBJ1-2; TRBD1 matches 8 bases. The CDR3 covers 17 residues. Germline CDR1 and CDR2: SGHVS and FNYEAQ. V dropped 2 bases and J dropped 4; count of bases not matched to a gene: 12. The CDR3 DNA, read in part, is TGTGCCAGCAGCTTAACAGGTGGCAGGGGGCAGGGCTATGGC. Protein product: CASSLTGGRGQGYG. The whole CDR3 sequence reads CASSLTGGRGQGYGYTF.

Points on this clone: Read data end 3 residues before the CDR3 end; the end is taken from the germline J gene. The V call is TRBV19, the J call TRBJ1-2; TRBD1 matches 12 bases. Looked up from germline, CDR1 is LNHDA and CDR2 is SQIVND (reference sequence). CDR3 length equals 14 residues. The CDR3 here is CASRPGTGGHDYTF. Incomplete CDR3 DNA: TGTGCCAGTCGTCCCGGGACAGGGGGCCACGAC.

This clone was counted ten times or more. The CDR3 end is not reached by the read, which stops 3 residues before it; the germline J gene fills it in. The chain recombines TRBV5-1 with TRBJ1-2; D is perhaps TRBD1 (5 bases). The CDR3 is 15 residues long. Per the germline V gene, CDR1 is SGHRS and CDR2 is YFSETQ. V lost 1 base and J 0 bases, leaving 10 bases between the germline ends. CDR3: CASSLTTATNYGYTF. The part of the CDR3 DNA that was read is TGCGCCAGCAGCTTGACGACAGCTACTAACTATGGC. Filled out from reference TRBV5-1 and TRBJ1-2, the complete variable domain reads KAGVTQTPRYLIKTRGQQVTLSCSPISGHRSVSWYQQTPGQGLQFLFEYFSETQRNKGNFPGRFSGRQFSNSRSEMNVSTLELGDSALYLCASSLTTATNYGYTFGSGTRLTVV.

This clone was detected ten times or more. The read comes to an end 3 residues before the CDR3 does, leaving the germline J gene to fill in the end. This sequence joins TRBV10-2 and TRBJ1-2; D perhaps matches TRBD1 (5 bases). The CDR3 has 13 amino acids. Germline CDR1 and CDR2: WSHSY and SAAADI. V lost 5 bases, J lost 4 bases, and 11 bases lay in between. The CDR3 here is CASSSGPSYGYTF. CDR3 bases read: TGCGCCAGCAGTTCAGGGCCTTCCTATGGC.

This clone was seen ten or more times. The read gets to within 3 residues of the CDR3 end, and the germline J gene fills in the rest. The V call is TRBV19, the J call TRBJ1-2; no reliable D call. V was cut by 3 bases and J by 6 bases, with 11 bases left in between. The CDR3 consists of 13 residues. In germline, CDR1 is LNHDA, CDR2 SQIVND (reference sequence). The sequenced CDR3 bases are TGTGCCAGTAGTATTTTGTCAGGTGATGGC. Translated: CASSILSGDG. The entire CDR3 reads CASSILSGDGYTF.

This clone has at least ten counts. With the read ending 3 residues before the CDR3 end, the germline J gene is used to fill in that end. The chain is built from TRBV20-1 and TRBJ2-2, with 12 bases fitting TRBD2. The CDR3 length is 17 residues. Germline loops: CDR1 DFQATT, CDR2 SNEGSKA (reference sequence). V lost 1 base, J lost 4 bases, and 7 bases stayed unmatched. CDR3 DNA, as far as it was read: TGCAGTGCTAGAGCGGGGACTAGCGGGTCGAGCACCGGGGAG. It codes for CSARAGTSGSSTGE. Given in full, the CDR3 is CSARAGTSGSSTGELFF.

This clone was counted ten times or more. The read ends 3 residues shy of where the CDR3 ends; the end is completed using the germline J gene. The rearrangement links TRBV7-9 to TRBJ2-5; no firm D call. Trimming pared 5 bases from V and 1 base from J, leaving 8 bases between. This CDR3 is 13 amino acids long. Germline-derived CDR1 and CDR2 are SEHNR and FQNEAQ (reference sequence). CDR3 region: CASSQLAQETQYF. The covered CDR3 bases are TGTGCCAGCAGCCAGTTAGCCCAAGAGACC.

This clone was observed at least ten times. This CDR3 is also generated by other DNA sequences in the sample. Incomplete CDR3 DNA: TGCAGCGTTGGACAGTTTAACACTGAA. It specifies CSVGQFNTE. The CDR3 reads in full as CSVGQFNTEAFF. This chain links TRBV29-1 with TRBJ1-1; D possibly corresponds to TRBD1 (5 bases). The CDR3 goes on 3 residues after the read ends, and that part is filled in from the germline J gene. The V gene lost 4 bases and the J gene lost 2 bases, with 8 bases spanning the gap. CDR3 length equals 12 residues. Germline-derived CDR1 and CDR2 are SQVTM and ANQGSEA.

This clone was observed a handful of times. Read sequence stops 3 residues before the CDR3 end, and the germline J gene provides the missing end. The chain couples TRBV5-1 to TRBJ1-2; 7 nucleotides match TRBD1. This CDR3 is 15 amino acids long. V was clipped by 7 bases and J by 2 bases; unmatched bases: 11. From germline, CDR1 is SGHRS and CDR2 YFSETQ. CDR3 DNA (partial): TGCGCCAGCGGGTCCACCGGGACAGAGAACTATGGC. This encodes CASGSTGTENYG. The full CDR3 reads CASGSTGTENYGYTF.

This clone was found many times. The read stops 3 residues short of the end of the CDR3; the missing end is completed from the germline J gene. The V call is TRBV5-1, the J call TRBJ2-2; 10 bases map to TRBD1. Germline V gene lookup returns CDR1 SGHRS and CDR2 YFSETQ. J lost 6 bases, V lost 3 bases, and 8 bases had no gene match. This CDR3 spans 16 amino acids. CDR3 DNA, as far as it was read: TGCGCCAGCAGCTCTTCCGGGACAGGGGTCTCCGGGGAG. Residues: CASSSSGTGVSGE. The CDR3 in its entirety is CASSSSGTGVSGELFF.

This clone showed up many times. The sequenced fragment ends 3 residues before the CDR3 boundary, so the rest is inferred from the germline J gene. The chain links TRBV7-8 to TRBJ2-1; tentative D call: TRBD2 (6 bases). Looked up from germline, CDR1 is SGHVS and CDR2 is FQNEAQ. This CDR3 spans 16 amino acids. Trimming took 1 base from V and 2 from J, leaving 12 bases between them. CDR3 sequence: CASSLVEGRPYNEQFF. The sequenced CDR3 bases are TGTGCCAGCAGCTTAGTAGAGGGGAGGCCCTACAATGAG. Looking up the rest from reference TRBV7-8 and TRBJ2-1 gives the full variable domain: GAGVSQSPRYKVAKRGQDVALRCDPISGHVSLFWYQQALGQGPEFLTYFQNEAQLDKSGLPSDRFFAERPEGSVSTLKIQRTQQEDSAVYLCASSLVEGRPYNEQFFGPGTRLTVL.